This passage covers 16 T cell receptor beta chains from one sample sequenced in a study of identical twins. TCRdb reprocessed the 5' RACE reads via MiXCR and lists one record per CDR3 protein. The profile shows around 670,000 distinct CDR3 sequences, around 6.1% of them singletons. The sequencing sample was made of naive T cells sorted from blood. All receptors derive from a man between 18 and 35 years old in good health.

The sample holds many counts of this clonotype. The chain couples TRBV7-2 to TRBJ1-6; D is unclear. The CDR3 loop spans 13 amino acids. The germline V gene has CDR1 SGHTA and CDR2 FQGNSA. The V end was cut by 3 bases, the J end by 8 bases, with 8 bases between. CDR3 residues: CASSLGMDSPLHF. The DNA of the CDR3 is TGTGCCAGCAGCTTGGGTATGGATTCACCCCTCCACTTT.

This clonotype was observed many times. The chain links TRBV5-1 to TRBJ2-5; 7 nucleotides agree with TRBD1. The CDR3 is 14 amino acids. Germline trimming cut 4 bases from V and 2 bases from J; bases unmatched to any gene: 5. Germline V gene lookup returns CDR1 SGHRS and CDR2 YFSETQ. The CDR3 region has the DNA TGCGCCAGCAGCCCCGGGACAGTTCAAGAGACCCAGTACTTC. Its protein product is CASSPGTVQETQYF. Full variable domain (outside the CDR3, taken from reference TRBV5-1 and TRBJ2-5): KAGVTQTPRYLIKTRGQQVTLSCSPISGHRSVSWYQQTPGQGLQFLFEYFSETQRNKGNFPGRFSGRQFSNSRSEMNVSTLELGDSALYLCASSPGTVQETQYFGPGTRLLVL.

This clonotype was recorded a few times. The V call is TRBV30, the J call TRBJ2-2; no definite D call. This CDR3 comprises 13 residues. Per germline, CDR1 GTSNPN and CDR2 SVGIG (reference sequence). Trimming removed 0 bases at V and 5 bases at J, with 7 bases between. CDR3 sequence: CAWSVRSTGELFF. The CDR3 DNA sequence: TGTGCCTGGAGTGTACGTTCTACCGGGGAGCTGTTTTTT.

The chain joins TRBV19 to TRBJ2-1; TRBD1 is a possible D gene (6 bases). Trimming pared 2 bases from V and 6 bases from J, leaving 17 bases between. This CDR3 has 16 residues. Looked up from germline, CDR1 is LNHDA and CDR2 is SQIVND (reference sequence). This CDR3 reads CASSIFPVAGANEQFF. The CDR3 DNA reads TGTGCCAGTAGTATATTTCCCGTTGCAGGGGCCAATGAGCAGTTCTTC.

There are many counts of this clonotype. V and J are TRBV11-2 and TRBJ2-5; TRBD2 agrees at 11 bases. From germline, CDR1 is SGHAT and CDR2 FQNNGV. The length of the CDR3 is 15 residues. J gave up 3 bases and V 0 bases, and 0 bases lay outside the gene matches. CDR3 in DNA: TGTGCCAGCAGCTTAGAGGGACTAGCGGAAGAGACCCAGTACTTC. Its translation: CASSLEGLAEETQYF. Full variable domain (remainder filled in from reference TRBV11-2 and TRBJ2-5): EAGVAQSPRYKIIEKRQSVAFWCNPISGHATLYWYQQILGQGPKLLIQFQNNGVVDDSQLPKDRFSAERLKGVDSTLKIQPAKLEDSAVYLCASSLEGLAEETQYFGPGTRLLVL.

This clonotype was picked up many times. This rearrangement joins TRBV10-3 to TRBJ1-1, with TRBD1 matching 7 bases. CDR3 length equals 12 residues. Trimming cost V 5 bases and J 10 bases; bases outside gene matches: 7. Germline CDR1 is ENHRY and CDR2 is SYGVKD. DNA of the CDR3: TGTGCCATCAGTTTGACAGGGTGGTCAGCTTTCTTT. Its translation: CAISLTGWSAFF.

This clonotype was detected many times. The rearrangement joins TRBV7-2 to TRBJ2-5; no clear D gene. V lost 1 base, J lost 5 bases, and 11 bases lay in between. The CDR3 totals 14 residues. Germline CDR1 is SGHTA and CDR2 is FQGNSA. CDR3 in DNA: TGTGCCAGCAGCTTAGATTCGTTTGCGGAGACCCAGTACTTC. It codes for CASSLDSFAETQYF.

The chain links TRBV30 to TRBJ2-2; D is unresolved. Germline CDR1 reads GTSNPN; CDR2 reads SVGIG (reference sequence). There are 12 residues in the CDR3. V was clipped by 3 bases and J by 7 bases, with 9 bases between them. CDR3: CAWRAYGGELFF. CDR3 bases: TGTGCCTGGAGGGCCTATGGCGGGGAGCTGTTTTTT.

This clonotype was detected many times. The J gene is TRBJ2-7, the V gene TRBV5-1; 7 bases fit TRBD1. The CDR3 covers 14 residues. After removal of 3 bases from V and 1 base from J, the junction contained 4 bases not matched to a gene. The V gene's germline CDR1 is SGHRS and CDR2 YFSETQ. The CDR3 loop is CASSSSDRSYEQYF. The CDR3 DNA reads TGCGCCAGCAGCTCATCGGACAGGTCCTACGAGCAGTACTTC. The full variable domain, its missing parts supplied by reference TRBV5-1 and TRBJ2-7, is KAGVTQTPRYLIKTRGQQVTLSCSPISGHRSVSWYQQTPGQGLQFLFEYFSETQRNKGNFPGRFSGRQFSNSRSEMNVSTLELGDSALYLCASSSSDRSYEQYFGPGTRLTVT.

This clonotype was detected only a few times. The rearrangement links TRBV6-5 to TRBJ1-5; D is possibly TRBD1 (5 bases). Trimming took 0 bases from V and 11 from J, leaving 23 bases between them. Germline CDR1 reads MNHEY; CDR2 reads SVGAGI. The CDR3 runs to 17 residues. The CDR3 here is CASSYSPSAGGEGSQHF. In DNA, the CDR3 is TGTGCCAGCAGTTACTCTCCCTCAGCGGGGGGAGAGGGGTCCCAGCATTTT.

This chain joins TRBV28 and TRBJ2-5; D is ambiguous. Trimming stripped 7 bases from V and 2 bases from J, with 17 bases between. Germline-derived CDR1 and CDR2 are MDHEN and SYDVKM. This CDR3 region has 15 residues. In DNA form, the CDR3 reads TGTGCCAGCACCGCTGCGTCGGGCCCGCAAGAGACCCAGTACTTC. It yields the protein CASTAASGPQETQYF.

J is TRBJ2-3 and V is TRBV7-2, with a weak D call TRBD2 (5 bases). Germline V gene data show CDR1 as SGHTA and CDR2 as FQGNSA. There are 15 residues in the CDR3. With 1 base removed from V and 3 bases from J, the gap between germline ends came to 11 bases. Here the CDR3 DNA reads TGTGCCAGCAGCTTAGTAGCGTTGTCAACAGATACGCAGTATTTT. Translation gives CASSLVALSTDTQYF.

This clonotype was counted many times. V gene TRBV7-9 combines with J gene TRBJ1-1; 9 bases map to TRBD1. This CDR3 spans 13 amino acids. With 5 bases clipped from V and 11 bases from J, the junction kept 9 bases outside the gene matches. In germline, CDR1 is SEHNR, CDR2 FQNEAQ (reference sequence). CDR3 nucleotides: TGTGCCAGCAGCCGCGGGACAGGGCCCATCGCTTTCTTT. This encodes CASSRGTGPIAFF.

J is TRBJ2-4 and V is TRBV20-1; maybe TRBD2 (5 bases). With 5 bases removed from V and 7 bases from J, the gap between germline ends came to 18 bases. The germline V gene encodes CDR1 DFQATT and CDR2 SNEGSKA (reference sequence). This CDR3 is 14 amino acids long. CDR3 sequence (DNA): TGCAGTGCTCATCGGGGTGAGGGCCCTAACATTCAGTACTTC. Translating gives CSAHRGEGPNIQYF.

This clonotype was seen many times. The chain joins TRBV20-1 to TRBJ2-7; weak D call: TRBD2 (6 bases). CDR1 and CDR2 (germline): DFQATT, SNEGSKA (reference sequence). The V and J ends lost 6 bases and 3 bases respectively, with 12 bases between them. The CDR3 has 12 amino acids. The CDR3 DNA sequence: TGCAGTGCCGGGAGAGGGGACTACGAGCAGTACTTC. This gives the protein CSAGRGDYEQYF.

There are many counts of this clonotype. This chain uses TRBV5-1 with TRBJ1-3; no clear D gene. V was pared by 4 bases and J by 4 bases, with 18 bases between. Germline loops: CDR1 SGHRS, CDR2 YFSETQ. CDR3 length: 16 residues. CDR3: CASSPDYPEGGNTIYF. CDR3 bases: TGCGCCAGCAGCCCGGACTATCCAGAAGGAGGAAACACCATATATTTT.